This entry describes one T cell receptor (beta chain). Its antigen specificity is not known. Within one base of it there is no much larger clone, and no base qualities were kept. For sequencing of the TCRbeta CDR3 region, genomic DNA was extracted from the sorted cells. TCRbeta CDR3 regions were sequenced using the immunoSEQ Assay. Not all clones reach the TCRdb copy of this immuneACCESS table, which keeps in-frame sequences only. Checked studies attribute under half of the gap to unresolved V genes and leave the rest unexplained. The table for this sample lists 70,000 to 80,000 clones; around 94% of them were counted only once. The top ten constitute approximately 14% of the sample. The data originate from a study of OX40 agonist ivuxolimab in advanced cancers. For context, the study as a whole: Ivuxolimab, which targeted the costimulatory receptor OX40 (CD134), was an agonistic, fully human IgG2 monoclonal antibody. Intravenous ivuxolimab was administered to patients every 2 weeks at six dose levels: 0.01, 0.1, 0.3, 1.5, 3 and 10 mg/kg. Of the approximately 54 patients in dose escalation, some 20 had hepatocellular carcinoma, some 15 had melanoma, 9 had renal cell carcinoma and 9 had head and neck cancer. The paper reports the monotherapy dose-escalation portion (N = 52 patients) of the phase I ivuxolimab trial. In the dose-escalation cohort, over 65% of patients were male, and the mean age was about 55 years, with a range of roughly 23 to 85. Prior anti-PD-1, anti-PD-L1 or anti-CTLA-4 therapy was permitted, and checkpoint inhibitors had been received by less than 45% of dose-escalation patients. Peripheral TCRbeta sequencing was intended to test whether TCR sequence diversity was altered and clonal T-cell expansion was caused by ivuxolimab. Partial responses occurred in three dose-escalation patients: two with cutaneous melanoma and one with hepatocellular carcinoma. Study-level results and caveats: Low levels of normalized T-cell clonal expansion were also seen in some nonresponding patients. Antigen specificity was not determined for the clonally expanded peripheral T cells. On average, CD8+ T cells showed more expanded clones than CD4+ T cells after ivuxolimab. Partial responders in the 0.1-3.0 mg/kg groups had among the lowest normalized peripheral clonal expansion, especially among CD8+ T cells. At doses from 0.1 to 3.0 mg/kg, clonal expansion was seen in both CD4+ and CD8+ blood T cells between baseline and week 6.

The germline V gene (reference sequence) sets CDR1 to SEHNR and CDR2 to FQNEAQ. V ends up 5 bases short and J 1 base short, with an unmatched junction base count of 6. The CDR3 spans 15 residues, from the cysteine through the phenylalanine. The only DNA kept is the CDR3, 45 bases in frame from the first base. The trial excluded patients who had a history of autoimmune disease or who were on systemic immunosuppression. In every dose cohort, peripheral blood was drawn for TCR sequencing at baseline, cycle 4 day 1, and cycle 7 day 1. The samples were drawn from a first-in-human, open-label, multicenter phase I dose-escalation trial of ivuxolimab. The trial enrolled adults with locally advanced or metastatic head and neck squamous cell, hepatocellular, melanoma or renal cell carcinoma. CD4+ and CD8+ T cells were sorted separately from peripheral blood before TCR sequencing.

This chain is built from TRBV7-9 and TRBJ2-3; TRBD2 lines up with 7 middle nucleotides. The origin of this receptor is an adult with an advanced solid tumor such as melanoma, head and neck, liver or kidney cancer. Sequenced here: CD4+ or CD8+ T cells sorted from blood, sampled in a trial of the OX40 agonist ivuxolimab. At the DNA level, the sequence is TGTGCCAGCAGCCGTTGGGCGGGGGGCACAGATACGCAGTATTTT. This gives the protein CASSRWAGGTDTQYF.